Each of the 28 T cell receptor beta chains below was sequenced from the same sample in a study of Ad26.COV2.S vaccination and SARS-CoV-2 variants. Data came from immunoSEQ multiplex PCR; TCRdb stores just in-frame clones and leaves some out. Counted here are 350,000 to 450,000 clones, approximately 84% occurring once; the ten biggest clones make up roughly 3.5%. The treatment here: approximately 18 received Ad26.COV2.S at low or high dose, single or two shots; five or six received placebo; per-sample allocation not given. Samples were taken on day 63 after the first vaccine or placebo injection. The sequences come from peripheral blood, collected in a trial of Ad26.COV2.S vaccine versus placebo. These receptors were taken from a person between 18 and 59 years old who received the Ad26.COV2.S COVID-19 vaccine or a placebo.

J is TRBJ2-4 and V is TRBV7-2; 9 bases align to TRBD2. The CDR3 totals 18 residues. Losses at the gene ends were 4 bases for V and 6 bases for J; bases not matched to a gene: 16. Germline CDR1 and CDR2: SGHTA and FQGNSA. The CDR3 protein is CASSSLTSGIGWGNIQYF. CDR3 bases: TGTGCCAGCAGCTCTCTGACTAGCGGAATTGGATGGGGAAACATTCAGTACTTC.

V gene TRBV24-1 combines with J gene TRBJ2-3, with D possibly being TRBD1 (5 bases). There are 17 residues in the CDR3. The germline gives CDR1 KGHDR, CDR2 SFDVKD. V gave up 4 bases and J gave up 0 bases, with 16 bases separating them. CDR3 nucleotides: TGTGCCACCAGTGACCCGGGTGCGGCAGGGAGCACAGATACGCAGTATTTT. Its protein product is CATSDPGAAGSTDTQYF.

The rearrangement links TRBV29-1 to TRBJ2-3, with TRBD2 as a possible D gene (6 bases). Germline assignment: CDR1 SQVTM and CDR2 ANQGSEA. V was trimmed by 5 bases and J by 6 bases, leaving 15 bases between them. This CDR3 has 13 residues. CDR3 DNA: TGCAGCGTTAGCTGGGACTCCGCCGATACGCAGTATTTT. It yields the protein CSVSWDSADTQYF.

The V call is TRBV4-1, the J call TRBJ1-5; D is perhaps TRBD1 (6 bases). Trimming pared 3 bases from V and 4 bases from J, leaving 10 bases between. Germline values: CDR1 MGHRA, CDR2 YSYEKL. The CDR3 consists of 14 residues. The CDR3 spells CASSHTGRNQPQHF. As DNA, the CDR3 is TGCGCCAGCAGCCACACAGGGCGGAATCAGCCCCAGCATTTT.

The J gene is TRBJ1-2, the V gene TRBV19; 10 bases are a match to TRBD1. CDR3 size: 14 residues. Trimming took 7 bases from V and 2 from J; bases not matched to a gene: 4. Germline values: CDR1 LNHDA, CDR2 SQIVND (reference sequence). DNA of the CDR3: TGTGCCAGTATAAGACAGGGGGCCAACTATGGCTACACCTTC. This sequence encodes CASIRQGANYGYTF.

This clone has only a few counts. The V gene is TRBV28, the J gene TRBJ1-1; D may be TRBD1 (6 bases). This CDR3 is built from 12 residues. Trimming left V 4 bases short and J 11 bases short, with 14 bases between. CDR1 is MDHEN and CDR2 is SYDVKM in the germline V gene. As DNA, the CDR3 is TGTGCCAGCAGTTCCCAACAGGGAAAGGCTTTCTTT. This sequence encodes CASSSQQGKAFF.

The chain uses TRBV7-8 and TRBJ1-2; D is unclear. Germline values: CDR1 SGHVS, CDR2 FQNEAQ. The CDR3 is 14 amino acids. V lost 5 bases and J lost 1, with 11 bases in between. CDR3 sequence reads: CASSPDRHNYGYTF. DNA for the CDR3: TGTGCCAGCAGCCCCGACCGACATAACTATGGCTACACCTTC.

The chain recombines TRBV28 with TRBJ2-1, with TRBD1 matching over 8 bases. Germline V lookup: CDR1 MDHEN, CDR2 SYDVKM. The J segment lost 4 bases and the V segment lost 11 bases, leaving 7 bases of the junction unmatched. The CDR3 length is 13 residues. CDR3 DNA: TGTGCCTGGGGACAGGAAGTTTACAATGAGCAGTTCTTC. Translating it yields CAWGQEVYNEQFF.

The chain combines TRBV5-1 with TRBJ1-2; TRBD1 aligns across 7 bases. This CDR3 is built from 13 residues. Germline CDR1 reads SGHRS; CDR2 reads YFSETQ. With 3 bases clipped from V and 5 bases from J, the junction kept 4 bases outside the gene matches. The CDR3 nucleotides read TGCGCCAGCAGCTACGACAGGGCTTATGGCTACACCTTC. Amino acid sequence: CASSYDRAYGYTF.

The chain is built from TRBV19 and TRBJ1-5; 9 bases match TRBD1. This CDR3 region has 17 residues. Per germline, CDR1 LNHDA and CDR2 SQIVND (reference sequence). V gave up 4 bases and J gave up 6 bases; unmatched junction bases: 13. The CDR3 is CASSTGTGIARTQPQHF. In DNA form, the CDR3 reads TGTGCCAGTAGTACCGGGACAGGGATCGCAAGGACTCAGCCCCAGCATTTT.

The chain combines TRBV4-1 with TRBJ2-3, with a tentative D call TRBD2 (5 bases). The germline V gene has CDR1 MGHRA and CDR2 YSYEKL. The CDR3 runs to 15 residues. With 4 bases removed from V and 2 bases from J, the gap between germline ends came to 13 bases. Here the CDR3 DNA reads TGCGCCAGCAGCCGGAGCGGTACCAACACAGATACGCAGTATTTT. Encoded protein: CASSRSGTNTDTQYF.

The chain has TRBV5-6 and TRBJ1-4; D possibly corresponds to TRBD1 (6 bases). The CDR3 runs 15 residues. V dropped 2 bases and J dropped 8 bases, with 16 bases sitting between them. CDR1 is SGHDT and CDR2 is YYEEEE in the germline V gene. This CDR3 is CASSFSGSGAEKLFF. For the CDR3, the DNA is TGTGCCAGCAGCTTCTCTGGGTCAGGGGCCGAAAAACTGTTTTTT.

The DNA for the CDR3 is TGTGCCAGCAGCTTAGCGCGGTTAGTAGACGAGCAGTTCTTC. It specifies CASSLARLVDEQFF. This chain connects TRBV7-6 to TRBJ2-1; D remains ambiguous. The V gene lost 0 bases and the J gene lost 10 bases, with 13 bases spanning the gap. The CDR3 sequence is 14 residues long. Germline V gene sequence: CDR1 SGHVS, CDR2 FNYEAQ.

This clone was found once. CDR3 nucleotides: TGTGCCACCAGCAGAGAAGGTACGGAGACCCAGTACTTC. It encodes CATSREGTETQYF. V and J are TRBV15 and TRBJ2-5, with D unresolved. Germline V lookup: CDR1 LNHNV, CDR2 YYDKDF (reference sequence). Trimming shortened V by 0 bases and J by 5 bases, and 7 bases separated the two germline ends. The CDR3 is 13 residues long.

The chain combines TRBV19 with TRBJ1-6; a weak D match, TRBD1 (6 bases). CDR1 is LNHDA and CDR2 is SQIVND in the germline V gene (reference sequence). Between the trimmed V and J ends, which lost 0 bases and 8 bases, there was a span of 14 bases. The CDR3 runs 16 residues. The DNA of the CDR3 is TGTGCCAGTAGTATAGATTTATACAGGGTGGATTCACCCCTCCACTTT. Encoded protein: CASSIDLYRVDSPLHF.

The chain recombines TRBV29-1 with TRBJ2-5; D may match TRBD1 or TRBD2 (5 bases each). The V gene's germline CDR1 is SQVTM and CDR2 ANQGSEA. The CDR3 totals 13 residues. V was trimmed by 5 bases and J by 4 bases, leaving 14 bases between them. The CDR3 loop reads CSVSTYGGETQYF. The CDR3 DNA is TGCAGCGTTTCTACCTATGGGGGAGAGACCCAGTACTTC.

This clone is a singleton in its sample. The rearrangement joins TRBV5-4 to TRBJ1-1; D remains unclear. V was trimmed by 0 bases and J by 1 base, leaving 7 bases between them. The V gene's germline CDR1 is SGHNT and CDR2 YYREEE (reference sequence). This CDR3 contains 14 residues. The CDR3 DNA is TGTGCCAGCAGCTTGGATAGCAGGAACACTGAAGCTTTCTTT. Translation: CASSLDSRNTEAFF.

This clone showed up just once. J is TRBJ2-7 and V is TRBV11-3; D is possibly TRBD1 (6 bases). This CDR3 is 14 amino acids long. With 2 bases removed from V and 3 bases from J, the gap between germline ends came to 11 bases. CDR1 is SGHNT, CDR2 YENEEA, per germline. The CDR3 DNA is TGTGCCAGCAGCTTATCGGGACAAGACTACGAGCAGTACTTC. Amino acids: CASSLSGQDYEQYF.

The rearrangement joins TRBV7-2 to TRBJ1-1; 11 nucleotides match TRBD1. J lost 4 bases, V lost 0 bases, and 1 base had no gene match. This CDR3 comprises 15 residues. Looked up from germline, CDR1 is SGHTA and CDR2 is FQGNSA. In DNA form, the CDR3 reads TGTGCCAGCAGCTTAGCCGGGACAGGGGGCACTGAAGCTTTCTTT. Its protein product is CASSLAGTGGTEAFF.

The chain uses TRBV6-6 and TRBJ1-5; 8 bases agree with TRBD1. Germline loops: CDR1 MNHNY, CDR2 SVGAGI (reference sequence). CDR3 length: 16 residues. J was trimmed by 0 bases and V by 5 bases; bases with no gene match: 6. In DNA, the CDR3 is TGTGCCAGCAGTCGACAGGGGAGGAGTAGCAATCAGCCCCAGCATTTT. It is translated as CASSRQGRSSNQPQHF.

The chain uses TRBV11-2 and TRBJ2-3; TRBD1 matches 11 bases. The CDR3 sequence is 16 residues long. CDR1 and CDR2 (germline): SGHAT, FQNNGV. V lost 2 bases, J lost 6 bases, and 7 bases stayed unmatched. As DNA, the CDR3 is TGTGCCAGCAGCTTAACCGGACAGGGGGCAACCGATACGCAGTATTTT. This sequence encodes CASSLTGQGATDTQYF.

V usage is TRBV7-2 and J usage is TRBJ1-2, with D hard to call. This CDR3 has 12 amino acids. CDR1 SGHTA and CDR2 FQGNSA come from the germline V gene. V lost 5 bases and J 9 bases, leaving 13 bases between the germline ends. CDR3 region: CASSPGSRSYTF. The CDR3 coding sequence is TGTGCCAGCAGCCCAGGAAGCCGAAGCTACACCTTC.

The chain uses TRBV5-1 and TRBJ2-1; 7 bases are a match to TRBD1. With 0 bases clipped from V and 5 bases from J, the junction kept 2 bases outside the gene matches. The length of the CDR3 is 14 residues. Germline V gene data show CDR1 as SGHRS and CDR2 as YFSETQ. The CDR3 DNA reads as TGCGCCAGCAGCTTGGGGACAGGACACAATGAGCAGTTCTTC. Translation: CASSLGTGHNEQFF.

The J gene is TRBJ1-1, the V gene TRBV20-1; D uncertain. Trimming left V 3 bases short and J 5 bases short, with 16 bases between. Germline lookup yields CDR1 DFQATT and CDR2 SNEGSKA (reference sequence). This CDR3 has 14 residues. The CDR3 here is CSASLSGGQTEAFF. DNA of the CDR3: TGCAGTGCTAGTCTCTCGGGCGGCCAAACTGAAGCTTTCTTT.

The rearrangement links TRBV6-1 to TRBJ2-3, with D possibly TRBD2 on 5 matching bases. The CDR3 loop spans 16 amino acids. From germline, CDR1 is MNHNS and CDR2 SASEGT. Trimming stripped 1 base from V and 6 bases from J, with 17 bases between. CDR3 in amino acids: CASSEGPSRRGDTQYF. The CDR3 nucleotides are TGTGCCAGCAGTGAAGGGCCTAGCCGGCGAGGGGATACGCAGTATTTT.

J is TRBJ2-3 and V is TRBV30; 10 nucleotides align to TRBD2. This CDR3 contains 15 residues. Germline CDR1 reads GTSNPN; CDR2 reads SVGIG (reference sequence). V dropped 2 bases and J dropped 3; count of bases not matched to a gene: 5. The CDR3 protein is CAWSSLAGATDTQYF. CDR3 in DNA: TGTGCCTGGAGTTCCCTAGCGGGAGCTACAGATACGCAGTATTTT.

Only a few counts were recorded for this clone. The genes are TRBV18 and TRBJ1-6, with 7 bases that match TRBD1. J gave up 5 bases and V 3 bases, and 1 base lay outside the gene matches. There are 14 residues in the CDR3. Germline V gene sequence: CDR1 KGHSH, CDR2 LQKENI. The CDR3 coding sequence is TGTGCCAGCTCACCTGGACAGGATAATTCACCCCTCCACTTT. Its protein product is CASSPGQDNSPLHF. Using reference TRBV18 and TRBJ1-6 for the parts outside the CDR3, the full variable domain is NAGVMQNPRHLVRRRGQEARLRCSPMKGHSHVYWYRQLPEEGLKFMVYLQKENIIDESGMPKERFSAEFPKEGPSILRIQQVVRGDSAAYFCASSPGQDNSPLHFGNGTRLTVT.

The chain carries TRBV18 and TRBJ2-5; 10 bases map to TRBD2. The trim removed 1 base at V and 5 bases at J, leaving 13 bases unmatched. The CDR3 totals 18 residues. CDR1 and CDR2 from the germline V gene are KGHSH and LQKENI. In DNA, the CDR3 is TGTGCCAGCTCACCACAGGTTCTTTCTAGCGGGAGCACGGAGACCCAGTACTTC. This gives the protein CASSPQVLSSGSTETQYF.